Listed below are T cell receptor beta chains from one sample, sequenced in a study of CD8 T cell repertoires and HIV-1 epitope variants. Data came from immunoSEQ multiplex PCR; TCRdb stores just in-frame clones and leaves some out. The sample records about 5,800 clones, about 66% being singletons. What these receptors recognize is not known. Input material: cultured CD8+ T cells derived from PBMCs. These TCRs come from a male donor with HIV. CDR3s include the opening cysteine and the closing phenylalanine or tryptophan. The D gene is left open where the match is weak.

d_call: .; v_call: TRBV19; cdr3_length: 14; cdr3_aa: CASSIGTYTGELFF
d_call: TRBD2; v_call: TRBV7-3; cdr3_length: 15; cdr3_aa: CASSLGGGPQETQYF
d_call: .; v_call: TRBV7-7; cdr3_length: 14; cdr3_aa: CASSLVGGADEQYF
d_call: TRBD2; v_call: TRBV28; cdr3_length: 18; cdr3_aa: CASSKPNLVAGAQETQYF
d_call: .; v_call: TRBV9; cdr3_length: 14; cdr3_aa: CASSVVPGDNEQFF
d_call: TRBD2; v_call: TRBV7-9; cdr3_length: 14; cdr3_aa: CASSFAGEYNEQFF
d_call: .; v_call: TRBV11-2; cdr3_length: 12; cdr3_aa: CASSLAYNEQFF
d_call: TRBD2; v_call: TRBV27; cdr3_length: 14; cdr3_aa: CASSLSGGADTQYF
d_call: .; v_call: TRBV5-8; cdr3_length: 13; cdr3_aa: CASSWTVSYEQYF
d_call: .; v_call: TRBV6-1; cdr3_length: 15; cdr3_aa: CASIPLARPNEKLFF
d_call: TRBD2; v_call: TRBV19; cdr3_length: 15; cdr3_aa: CASSFQLAGTGELFF
d_call: TRBD2; v_call: TRBV19; cdr3_length: 16; cdr3_aa: CASSIRTSGTYNEQFF
d_call: TRBD2; v_call: TRBV29-1; cdr3_length: 15; cdr3_aa: CSVEDKREGTYEQYF
d_call: .; v_call: TRBV6-1; cdr3_length: 11; cdr3_aa: CASSEYYEQYF
d_call: .; v_call: TRBV7-9; cdr3_length: 15; cdr3_aa: CASSPSSFANYGYTF
d_call: .; v_call: TRBV18; cdr3_length: 14; cdr3_aa: CASSPGRGYNEQFF
d_call: .; v_call: TRBV19; cdr3_length: 13; cdr3_aa: CASSIDHRAGYTF
d_call: TRBD2; v_call: TRBV19; cdr3_length: 14; cdr3_aa: CASSLGPGGDTQYF
d_call: .; v_call: TRBV28; cdr3_length: 13; cdr3_aa: CASSSRTNQPQHF
d_call: .; v_call: TRBV5-6; cdr3_length: 15; cdr3_aa: CASSLAPASGNTIYF
d_call: TRBD1; v_call: TRBV28; cdr3_length: 16; cdr3_aa: CASSLSATGGREKLFF
d_call: TRBD1; v_call: TRBV6-9; cdr3_length: 16; cdr3_aa: CASRDSDRGQGDTQYF
d_call: TRBD2; v_call: TRBV27; cdr3_length: 16; cdr3_aa: CASRHTTTSGTDTQYF
d_call: .; v_call: TRBV5-4; cdr3_length: 15; cdr3_aa: CASSLEAGVEEKLFF
d_call: .; v_call: TRBV5-4; cdr3_length: 13; cdr3_aa: CASSFSGTYEQYF
d_call: .; v_call: TRBV28; cdr3_length: 14; cdr3_aa: CASKYLSYNSPLHF
d_call: .; v_call: TRBV4-1; cdr3_length: 16; cdr3_aa: CASSQTKGLAEGIQYF
d_call: TRBD2; v_call: TRBV4-2; cdr3_length: 16; cdr3_aa: CASSQDTGLAGYEQYF
d_call: TRBD2; v_call: TRBV19; cdr3_length: 19; cdr3_aa: CASPPPGGLAGDPYNEQFF
d_call: .; v_call: TRBV4-3; cdr3_length: 16; cdr3_aa: CASSPETEGGADTQYF
d_call: TRBD2; v_call: TRBV5-1; cdr3_length: 16; cdr3_aa: CASSFSGVANTGELFF
d_call: TRBD1; v_call: TRBV15; cdr3_length: 15; cdr3_aa: CATSRERAGGDEQFF
d_call: TRBD1; v_call: TRBV5-6; cdr3_length: 15; cdr3_aa: CASSPGQGIGNEQFF
d_call: .; v_call: TRBV25-1; cdr3_length: 12; cdr3_aa: CASYGQPYEQYF
d_call: .; v_call: TRBV27; cdr3_length: 16; cdr3_aa: CASSLAAGMNTGELFF
d_call: TRBD1; v_call: TRBV6-6; cdr3_length: 16; cdr3_aa: CASSQGQGAFSETQYF
d_call: .; v_call: TRBV13; cdr3_length: 11; cdr3_aa: CASSLNLEQYF
d_call: .; v_call: TRBV13; cdr3_length: 13; cdr3_aa: CASSPGAGFEQFF
d_call: .; v_call: TRBV7-9; cdr3_length: 14; cdr3_aa: CASSGLDDGNTIYF
d_call: .; v_call: TRBV9; cdr3_length: 15; cdr3_aa: CASSPRDSMNTEAFF
d_call: .; v_call: TRBV2; cdr3_length: 15; cdr3_aa: CASSSAGIDQETQYF
d_call: TRBD1; v_call: TRBV19; cdr3_length: 16; cdr3_aa: CASSRNPGQGYTEAFF
d_call: TRBD2; v_call: TRBV19; cdr3_length: 16; cdr3_aa: CASSIDLTSGVYEQYF
d_call: .; v_call: TRBV14; cdr3_length: 12; cdr3_aa: CASSQEWQGYTF
d_call: .; v_call: TRBV28; cdr3_length: 14; cdr3_aa: CASSFAGSGDTQYF
d_call: TRBD2; v_call: TRBV29-1; cdr3_length: 13; cdr3_aa: CSARLAGSYEQYF
d_call: TRBD1; v_call: TRBV19; cdr3_length: 18; cdr3_aa: CASSIALGEGAFTGELFF
d_call: .; v_call: TRBV28; cdr3_length: 13; cdr3_aa: CASSWGQSYEQYF
d_call: .; v_call: TRBV28; cdr3_length: 14; cdr3_aa: CASSSDVSAYEQYF
d_call: .; v_call: TRBV4-2; cdr3_length: 17; cdr3_aa: CASSQDSGERRAGELFF
d_call: .; v_call: TRBV28; cdr3_length: 15; cdr3_aa: CASSFEGGLYNEQFF
d_call: TRBD2; v_call: TRBV13; cdr3_length: 18; cdr3_aa: CASSSGGSGGLYSYEQYF
d_call: .; v_call: TRBV19; cdr3_length: 13; cdr3_aa: CASSIAIHQPQHF